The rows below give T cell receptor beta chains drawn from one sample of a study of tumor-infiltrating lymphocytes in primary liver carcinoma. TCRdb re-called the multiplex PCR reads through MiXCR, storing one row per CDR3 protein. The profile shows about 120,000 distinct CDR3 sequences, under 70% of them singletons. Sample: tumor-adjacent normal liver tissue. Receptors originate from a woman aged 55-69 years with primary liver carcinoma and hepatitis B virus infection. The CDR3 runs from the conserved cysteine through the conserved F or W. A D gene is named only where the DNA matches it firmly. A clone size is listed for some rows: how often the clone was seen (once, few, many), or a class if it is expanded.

CDR3aa: CASSSGSGGQYYDQYF
CDR3nt: TGTGCCAGCAGTTCCGGGTCGGGGGGACAGTACTACGATCAGTACTTC
j_gene: TRBJ2-7
v_gene: TRBV6-1
d_gene: NA
abundance: NA

CDR3aa: CSVEDPPGRYLYF
CDR3nt: TGCAGCGTTGAAGATCCACCGGGACGCTACTTGTATTTT
j_gene: TRBJ2-3
v_gene: TRBV29-1
d_gene: NA
abundance: many

CDR3aa: CSASMAVLNTEAFF
CDR3nt: TGCAGCGCTAGTATGGCAGTCCTGAACACTGAAGCTTTCTTT
j_gene: TRBJ1-1
v_gene: TRBV29-1
d_gene: NA
abundance: NA

CDR3aa: CASTLAGLSTEAFF
CDR3nt: TGTGCCAGCACTTTGGCAGGGCTGAGCACTGAAGCTTTCTTT
j_gene: TRBJ1-1
v_gene: TRBV12-3/TRBV12-4
d_gene: NA
abundance: once

CDR3aa: CASNPRTAGVREQFF
CDR3nt: TGTGCCAGCAACCCTCGGACAGCAGGAGTACGCGAGCAGTTCTTC
j_gene: TRBJ2-1
v_gene: TRBV11-1
d_gene: NA
abundance: NA

CDR3aa: CASSFSWETSYEEYF
CDR3nt: TGTGCCAGCAGCTTTAGTTGGGAAACCTCCTACGAGGAGTACTTC
j_gene: TRBJ2-7
v_gene: TRBV11-2
d_gene: NA
abundance: NA

CDR3aa: CATSPMGGRGFEQFF
CDR3nt: TGTGCCACCAGCCCCATGGGCGGGAGGGGATTTGAGCAGTTCTTC
j_gene: TRBJ2-1
v_gene: TRBV7-3
d_gene: TRBD2
abundance: NA

CDR3aa: CARSFDRGLVPGQYF
CDR3nt: TGTGCCAGGAGCTTTGATAGGGGACTAGTTCCCGGGCAGTACTTC
j_gene: TRBJ2-7
v_gene: TRBV11-3
d_gene: TRBD2
abundance: once

CDR3aa: CASSMGGDTQYF
CDR3nt: TGTGCCAGCAGTATGGGGGGAGATACGCAGTATTTT
j_gene: TRBJ2-3
v_gene: TRBV5-4
d_gene: NA
abundance: NA

CDR3aa: CASSQSEVGSYNEQFF
CDR3nt: TGCGCCAGCAGCCAATCGGAAGTGGGCTCCTACAATGAGCAGTTCTTC
j_gene: TRBJ2-1
v_gene: TRBV4-1
d_gene: NA
abundance: many

CDR3aa: CTRSLRRKLNTEAFF
CDR3nt: TGTACCAGGAGCCTGAGACGCAAGTTGAACACTGAAGCTTTCTTT
j_gene: TRBJ1-1
v_gene: TRBV5-3
d_gene: NA
abundance: NA

CDR3aa: CGSSTRGRAVYGYTF
CDR3nt: TGTGGCAGCAGTACCCGGGGCAGGGCCGTCTATGGCTACACCTTC
j_gene: TRBJ1-2
v_gene: TRBV12-3/TRBV12-4
d_gene: NA
abundance: NA

CDR3aa: CVNSFGFLGGTQYF
CDR3nt: TGTGTCAACAGCTTCGGGTTCTTGGGGGGAACGCAGTATTTT
j_gene: TRBJ2-3
v_gene: TRBV11-2
d_gene: NA
abundance: NA

CDR3aa: CASSLSTQGYNEQFF
CDR3nt: TGTGCTAGCAGCTTATCGACACAGGGGTACAATGAGCAATTCTTC
j_gene: TRBJ2-1
v_gene: TRBV11-2
d_gene: TRBD1
abundance: NA

CDR3aa: CAGSYSPEILEGYTF
CDR3nt: TGTGCCGGCAGTTACTCGCCGGAGATTTTGGAAGGCTACACCTTC
j_gene: TRBJ1-2
v_gene: TRBV6-2/TRBV6-3
d_gene: NA
abundance: NA

CDR3aa: CSVGGSSATGELFF
CDR3nt: TGCAGCGTTGGTGGGAGTAGCGCCACTGGGGAGCTGTTTTTT
j_gene: TRBJ2-2
v_gene: TRBV29-1
d_gene: NA
abundance: NA

CDR3aa: CASTRRAITDTQYF
CDR3nt: TGTGCCAGCACCAGGAGGGCGATTACAGATACGCAGTATTTT
j_gene: TRBJ2-3
v_gene: TRBV5-6
d_gene: NA
abundance: NA

CDR3aa: CANSLVTRGNEQFF
CDR3nt: TGTGCCAACAGTTTAGTGACCAGGGGGAATGAGCAGTTCTTC
j_gene: TRBJ2-1
v_gene: TRBV27
d_gene: TRBD1
abundance: few

CDR3aa: CASSPRTTHTEAFF
CDR3nt: TGCGCCAGCAGCCCGAGGACAACTCACACTGAAGCTTTCTTT
j_gene: TRBJ1-1
v_gene: TRBV5-1
d_gene: NA
abundance: many

CDR3aa: CASSLEAGTAYEQYF
CDR3nt: TGTGCCAGCAGCTTAGAGGCCGGGACAGCCTACGAGCAGTACTTC
j_gene: TRBJ2-7
v_gene: TRBV7-9
d_gene: TRBD1
abundance: NA

CDR3aa: CTSSCTSGREQFF
CDR3nt: TGTACCAGCAGCTGCACTAGCGGTCGTGAGCAGTTCTTC
j_gene: TRBJ2-1
v_gene: TRBV11-2
d_gene: TRBD2
abundance: few

CDR3aa: CARSLRTNGTKLASYNEQFF
CDR3nt: TGTGCCAGGAGCCTCCGGACTAACGGGACGAAACTCGCCTCCTACAATGAGCAGTTCTTC
j_gene: TRBJ2-1
v_gene: TRBV6-1
d_gene: NA
abundance: NA

CDR3aa: CGSSQDPVGQGGYEQYF
CDR3nt: TGTGGCAGCAGCCAAGATCCCGTGGGACAGGGTGGTTATGAGCAGTACTTC
j_gene: TRBJ2-7
v_gene: TRBV4-2
d_gene: TRBD1
abundance: NA

CDR3aa: CASSYPGYNEQFF
CDR3nt: TGTGCCAGCAGTTACCCGGGGTACAATGAGCAGTTCTTC
j_gene: TRBJ2-1
v_gene: TRBV6-2/TRBV6-3
d_gene: NA
abundance: many

CDR3aa: CAIRDYGAPLSNYGYTF
CDR3nt: TGTGCCATCAGAGACTACGGGGCGCCCCTCAGCAACTATGGCTACACCTTC
j_gene: TRBJ1-2
v_gene: TRBV10-3
d_gene: NA
abundance: many

CDR3aa: CASSYSRGLRTSGISPDEHFF
CDR3nt: TGTGCCAGCAGTTACTCGAGGGGTTTAAGGACTAGCGGGATTAGTCCCGATGAGCACTTCTTC
j_gene: TRBJ2-1
v_gene: TRBV6-5
d_gene: TRBD2
abundance: NA

CDR3aa: CASSHSESPYEQYF
CDR3nt: TGTGCCAGCAGCCACAGCGAGAGTCCCTACGAGCAGTACTTC
j_gene: TRBJ2-7
v_gene: TRBV28
d_gene: NA
abundance: NA

CDR3aa: CASSYQGAGRPQHF
CDR3nt: TGTGCCAGCAGTTACCAGGGGGCGGGCCGTCCCCAGCATTTT
j_gene: TRBJ1-5
v_gene: TRBV6-6
d_gene: TRBD1
abundance: NA

CDR3aa: CANSYSVGSATYNSPLHF
CDR3nt: TGTGCCAACAGTTACTCTGTAGGCTCGGCCACCTATAATTCACCCCTCCACTTT
j_gene: TRBJ1-6
v_gene: TRBV6-5
d_gene: NA
abundance: NA

CDR3aa: CASSTRQTNTEAFF
CDR3nt: TGTGCCAGCAGCACACGACAGACTAACACTGAAGCTTTCTTT
j_gene: TRBJ1-1
v_gene: TRBV5-8
d_gene: NA
abundance: many

CDR3aa: CAYPIAGGIGDTQYF
CDR3nt: TGTGCCTACCCCATAGCGGGAGGGATCGGGGATACGCAGTATTTT
j_gene: TRBJ2-3
v_gene: TRBV30
d_gene: TRBD2
abundance: NA

CDR3aa: CAWSASEVPQPQHF
CDR3nt: TGTGCCTGGAGCGCCTCTGAGGTTCCTCAGCCCCAGCATTTT
j_gene: TRBJ1-5
v_gene: TRBV30
d_gene: NA
abundance: few